This T cell receptor (beta chain) was profiled in a study of T cell repertoires in cytomegalovirus infection. Study context: It was recently identified HLA-C-restricted and well-studied HLA-B-restricted CMV epitopes that the study used. Indications of both CMV infection and matching HLA type were provided by public TCR beta signatures. Study-wide findings and caveats: Summed frequency of public TCR beta families distinguished CMV carriers with the relevant HLA. The ex vivo response was dominated by HLA-C-restricted CMV-specific TCR beta clonotypes.

Using its own MiXCR run on the reads, TCRdb lists one record per CDR3 protein. The table lists fewer than 85,000 distinct CDR3 sequences, approximately 45% of them singletons, with 85% to 95% in the top ten. V was pared by 1 base and J by 14 bases, with 11 bases of the junction left unmatched. The CDR3 covers 14 residues. This clonotype occurred a few times. The antigen is undetermined. The sample here was CD8+ T cells from cultured PBMCs, taken from culture after CMV antigen stimulation. This TCR was sampled from a human donor in good health (CMV status not recorded). Some clones in this sample may be carry-over from other donors' samples. The gene calls are TRBV12-3 or TRBV12-4 and TRBJ2-1; 7 bases are shared with TRBD2. The CDR3 DNA sequence: TGTGCCAGCAGTTTAGGAGGGGCGGGAGTTAATAAGTTCTTC. Translating it yields CASSLGGAGVNKFF.